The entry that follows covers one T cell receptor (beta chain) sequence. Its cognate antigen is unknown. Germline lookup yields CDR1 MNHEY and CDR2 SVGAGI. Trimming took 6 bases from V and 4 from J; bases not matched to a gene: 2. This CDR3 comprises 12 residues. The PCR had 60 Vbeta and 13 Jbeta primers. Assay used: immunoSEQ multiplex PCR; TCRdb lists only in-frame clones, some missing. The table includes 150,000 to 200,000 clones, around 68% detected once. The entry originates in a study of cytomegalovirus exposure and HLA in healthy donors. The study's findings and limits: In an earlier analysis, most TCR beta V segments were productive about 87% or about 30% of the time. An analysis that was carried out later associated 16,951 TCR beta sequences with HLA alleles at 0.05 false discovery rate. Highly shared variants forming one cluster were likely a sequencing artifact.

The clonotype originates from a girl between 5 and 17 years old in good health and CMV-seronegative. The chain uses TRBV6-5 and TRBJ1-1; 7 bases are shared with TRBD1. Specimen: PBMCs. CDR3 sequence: CASSRQGTEAFF. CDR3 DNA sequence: TGTGCCAGCAGCCGACAGGGCACTGAAGCTTTCTTT.